These 19 T cell receptor beta chains share one sample of origin, sequenced in a study of human T cells and chemical hapten exposure. Unique molecular identifiers were affixed to discrete cDNA molecules within the library. TCRdb independently ran MiXCR on the reads; one entry per CDR3 protein. The sample includes 3,200 or so distinct CDR3 sequences, roughly 50% of them seen just once. It was unfractionated whole blood from which total RNA was extracted. The sample was whole blood. The origin of the receptors is a human donor who had alopecia or was a healthy volunteer (not recorded which). Some clones in this sample may be carry-over from other donors' samples. This table probably holds off-target reads from a library built for another chain.

V usage is TRBV7-9 and J usage is TRBJ2-1; unclear D gene. The CDR3 extends over 14 amino acids. Trimming cost V 0 bases and J 3 bases, with 6 bases left between them. The germline V gene has CDR1 SEHNR and CDR2 FQNEAQ (reference sequence). The CDR3 DNA follows: TGTGCCAGCAGCTTAGCTTCATTCTACAATGAGCAGTTCTTC. Protein: CASSLASFYNEQFF.

J is TRBJ2-7 and V is TRBV7-9; no firm D call. V lost 5 bases to trimming and J lost 2 bases, with 10 bases between them. Per germline, CDR1 SEHNR and CDR2 FQNEAQ (reference sequence). The CDR3 has 13 amino acids. Written as DNA, the CDR3 is TGTGCCAGCAGCCCCCCCCGAACCTACGAGCAGTACTTC. Translating gives CASSPPRTYEQYF.

Only a few counts were recorded for this clonotype. This chain connects TRBV5-1 to TRBJ2-2; the match to TRBD1 covers 7 bases. The CDR3 is 16 amino acids. Germline loops: CDR1 SGHRS, CDR2 YFSETQ. Losses at the gene ends were 2 bases for V and 8 bases for J; bases not matched to a gene: 12. The CDR3 region is CASSFSGTAIAGELFF. The CDR3 nucleotides read TGCGCCAGCAGCTTCTCCGGGACAGCTATCGCTGGGGAGCTGTTTTTT.

The chain is built from TRBV29-1 and TRBJ2-3; maybe TRBD2 (5 bases). This CDR3 comprises 11 residues. V was clipped by 8 bases and J by 2 bases, with 8 bases between them. Per germline, CDR1 SQVTM and CDR2 ANQGSEA. Here the CDR3 reads CSTDYTDTQYF. The CDR3 nucleotides read TGCAGCACCGACTACACAGATACGCAGTATTTT.

The chain recombines TRBV7-6 with TRBJ2-2; no clear D gene. The V end lost 6 bases, the J end lost 6 bases, and 17 bases lay between the germline ends. CDR3 length: 15 amino acids. From germline, CDR1 is SGHVS and CDR2 FNYEAQ. CDR3 bases: TGTGCCAGCAGTTTGTCCCAGGTTCACGCCGGGGAGCTGTTTTTT. It codes for CASSLSQVHAGELFF.

The chain joins TRBV3-1 to TRBJ2-7; D is unresolved. V lost 1 base and J 7 bases, leaving 8 bases between the germline ends. Germline V lookup: CDR1 LGHDT, CDR2 YNNKEL (reference sequence). The CDR3 has 12 residues. The CDR3 DNA follows: TGTGCCAGCAGCCAAGGTCTTTTTGAGCAGTACTTC. Translated, it gives CASSQGLFEQYF.

This clonotype was counted a few times. The V and J genes are TRBV7-2 and TRBJ2-7; D uncertain. Trimming stripped 5 bases from V and 5 bases from J, with 16 bases between. Germline lookup yields CDR1 SGHTA and CDR2 FQGNSA. This CDR3 is 14 amino acids long. The CDR3 loop is CASSHETPNHEQYF. The CDR3 DNA is TGTGCCAGCAGCCACGAGACCCCAAACCACGAGCAGTACTTC.

DNA for the CDR3: TGCAGTGCAAGGACAGGGGAGTGGACAGATACGCAGTATTTT. This codes for CSARTGEWTDTQYF. V and J are TRBV20-1 and TRBJ2-3, with TRBD1 identical over 9 bases. V was clipped by 6 bases and J by 3 bases; unmatched bases: 7. The length of the CDR3 is 14 residues. Per the germline V gene, CDR1 is DFQATT and CDR2 is SNEGSKA (reference sequence).

V usage is TRBV28 and J usage is TRBJ1-3; D unclear. The CDR3 has 14 residues. Trimming stripped 2 bases from V and 0 bases from J, with 5 bases between. Germline V gene data show CDR1 as MDHEN and CDR2 as SYDVKM. The CDR3 loop is CASSLTPSGNTIYF. CDR3 nucleotides: TGTGCCAGCAGTTTAACACCCTCTGGAAACACCATATATTTT.

V usage is TRBV12-3 or TRBV12-4 and J usage is TRBJ2-3; D not certain. The ends were cut back, 1 base at V and 0 bases at J, with 5 bases in the middle. The CDR3 is made up of 14 amino acids. The CDR3 reads CASSLVGSTDTQYF. The CDR3 DNA reads as TGTGCCAGCAGTTTAGTAGGCAGCACAGATACGCAGTATTTT.

This clonotype was seen a few times. The chain has TRBV5-1 and TRBJ2-3, with 7 bases matching TRBD2. Unmatched junction bases numbered 12, after V lost 4 bases and J lost 4 bases. Germline CDR1 SGHRS, CDR2 YFSETQ. The CDR3 is 16 amino acids. The CDR3 DNA is TGCGCCAGCAGCCTGAGACCAGCGGGGCCTTCAGATACGCAGTATTTT. Protein: CASSLRPAGPSDTQYF.

V is TRBV24-1 and J is TRBJ2-3, with a possible D match to TRBD2 (5 bases). This CDR3 is 13 amino acids long. V lost 9 bases and J 3 bases, leaving 12 bases between the germline ends. Germline CDR1 is KGHDR and CDR2 is SFDVKD. In DNA form, the CDR3 reads TGTGCCACCGAGGGAACCCTAACAGATACGCAGTATTTT. It is translated as CATEGTLTDTQYF.

J is TRBJ2-3 and V is TRBV5-1, with D uncertain. Trimming shortened V by 2 bases and J by 3 bases, and 4 bases separated the two germline ends. This CDR3 contains 12 residues. Germline CDR1 is SGHRS and CDR2 is YFSETQ. The DNA of the CDR3 is TGCGCCAGCAGCTTAGAAACAGATACGCAGTATTTT. Its translation: CASSLETDTQYF. The whole variable domain, remainder taken from reference TRBV5-1 and TRBJ2-3, is KAGVTQTPRYLIKTRGQQVTLSCSPISGHRSVSWYQQTPGQGLQFLFEYFSETQRNKGNFPGRFSGRQFSNSRSEMNVSTLELGDSALYLCASSLETDTQYFGPGTRLTVL.

V gene TRBV14 combines with J gene TRBJ1-1; D not certain. The CDR3 extends over 14 amino acids. Trimming cost V 3 bases and J 0 bases, with 8 bases left between them. From germline, CDR1 is SGHDN and CDR2 FVKESK. The CDR3 nucleotides are TGTGCCAGCAGCCATCGCACATTGAACACTGAAGCTTTCTTT. Its translation: CASSHRTLNTEAFF.

The J gene is TRBJ2-2, the V gene TRBV29-1, with D possibly matching TRBD1 (5 bases). V was cut by 5 bases and J by 4 bases, with 8 bases left in between. This CDR3 comprises 12 residues. Germline CDR1 SQVTM, CDR2 ANQGSEA. In DNA form, the CDR3 reads TGCAGCGTTAGTGGGGCCACCGGGGAGCTGTTTTTT. Encoded protein: CSVSGATGELFF.

This clonotype was observed a handful of times. This chain links TRBV7-9 with TRBJ2-2; D remains unclear. V was trimmed by 4 bases and J by 4 bases, leaving 4 bases between them. CDR3 length: 12 amino acids. CDR1 is SEHNR, CDR2 FQNEAQ, per germline (reference sequence). The CDR3 is CASSWVTGELFF. CDR3 DNA sequence: TGTGCCAGCAGCTGGGTCACCGGGGAGCTGTTTTTT.

This sequence joins TRBV3-1 and TRBJ1-3; a possible D gene is TRBD1 (5 bases). This CDR3 region has 15 residues. CDR1 and CDR2 (germline): LGHDT, YNNKEL (reference sequence). V dropped 3 bases and J dropped 0 bases, with 9 bases sitting between them. The chain's CDR3 is CASSHFRDSGNTIYF. DNA for the CDR3: TGTGCCAGCAGCCACTTCAGGGACTCTGGAAACACCATATATTTT.

This clonotype was seen a handful of times. The rearrangement links TRBV5-1 to TRBJ2-2, with D possibly being TRBD1 (5 bases). V lost 0 bases and J 5 bases, leaving 14 bases between the germline ends. The CDR3 is 16 residues long. Germline V CDR1 and CDR2: SGHRS, YFSETQ. The CDR3 DNA follows: TGCGCCAGCAGCTTGGAGTACCAGGGAAGAACCGGGGAGCTGTTTTTT. Protein product: CASSLEYQGRTGELFF.

The chain is built from TRBV6-1 and TRBJ1-5; TRBD1 is a possible D gene (6 bases). Germline CDR1 and CDR2: MNHNS and SASEGT. V lost 7 bases to trimming and J lost 4 bases, with 14 bases between them. CDR3 length: 14 residues. The DNA for the CDR3 is TGTGCCAGCAATCGGGGGGCGTGGAATCAGCCCCAGCATTTT. It yields the protein CASNRGAWNQPQHF.